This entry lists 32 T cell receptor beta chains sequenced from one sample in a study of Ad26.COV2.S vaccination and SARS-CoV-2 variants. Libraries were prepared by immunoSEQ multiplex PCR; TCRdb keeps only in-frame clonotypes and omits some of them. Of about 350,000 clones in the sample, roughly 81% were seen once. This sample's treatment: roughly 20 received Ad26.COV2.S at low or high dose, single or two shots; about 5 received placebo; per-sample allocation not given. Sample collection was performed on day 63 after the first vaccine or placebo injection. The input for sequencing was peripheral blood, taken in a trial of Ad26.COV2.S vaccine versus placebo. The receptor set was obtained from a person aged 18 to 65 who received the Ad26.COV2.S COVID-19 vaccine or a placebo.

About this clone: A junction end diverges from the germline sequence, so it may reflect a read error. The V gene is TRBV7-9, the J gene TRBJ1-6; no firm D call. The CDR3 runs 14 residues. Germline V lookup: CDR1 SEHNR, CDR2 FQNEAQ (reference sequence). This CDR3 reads CASSLTGGNLPLHF. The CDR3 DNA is TGTGCCAGCAGCTTAACTGGTGGTAATTTACCCCTCCACTTT.

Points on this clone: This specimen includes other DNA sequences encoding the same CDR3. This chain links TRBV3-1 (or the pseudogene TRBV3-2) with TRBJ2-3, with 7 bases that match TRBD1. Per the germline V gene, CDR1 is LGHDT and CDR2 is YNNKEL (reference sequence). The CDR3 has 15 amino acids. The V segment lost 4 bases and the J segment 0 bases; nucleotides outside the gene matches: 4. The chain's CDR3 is CASSRRDRSTDTQYF. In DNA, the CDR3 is TGTGCCAGCAGCCGAAGGGACAGAAGCACAGATACGCAGTATTTT.

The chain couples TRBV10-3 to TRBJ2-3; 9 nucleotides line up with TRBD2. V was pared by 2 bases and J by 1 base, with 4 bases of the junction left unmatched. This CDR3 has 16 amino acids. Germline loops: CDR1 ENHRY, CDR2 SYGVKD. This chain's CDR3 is CAISEATSGRTDTQYF. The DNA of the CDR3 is TGTGCCATCAGTGAGGCGACTAGCGGCCGCACAGATACGCAGTATTTT.

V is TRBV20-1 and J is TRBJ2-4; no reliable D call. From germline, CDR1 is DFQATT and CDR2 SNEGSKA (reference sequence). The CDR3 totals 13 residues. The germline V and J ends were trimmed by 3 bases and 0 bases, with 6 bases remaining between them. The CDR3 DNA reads TGCAGTGCTAGTTTAGTAGCCAAAAACATTCAGTACTTC. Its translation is CSASLVAKNIQYF.

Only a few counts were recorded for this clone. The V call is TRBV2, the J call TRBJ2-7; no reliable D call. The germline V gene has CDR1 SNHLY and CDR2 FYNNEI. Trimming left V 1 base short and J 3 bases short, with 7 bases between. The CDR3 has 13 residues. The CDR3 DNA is TGTGCCAGCAGTGAAGGGAACAGCTACGAGCAGTACTTC. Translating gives CASSEGNSYEQYF.

CDR3 coding DNA: TGTGCCAGCAAGAAGGGGTTTGGGGAGACCCAGTACTTC. Amino acid sequence: CASKKGFGETQYF. The chain couples TRBV25-1 to TRBJ2-5; D is possibly TRBD1 (5 bases). Trimming removed 7 bases at V and 5 bases at J, with 14 bases between. Looked up from germline, CDR1 is MGHDK and CDR2 is SYGVNS. The CDR3 sequence is 13 residues long. Filled out from reference TRBV25-1 and TRBJ2-5, the complete variable domain reads EADIYQTPRYLVIGTGKKITLECSQTMGHDKMYWYQQDPGMELHLIHYSYGVNSTEKGDLSSESTVSRIRTEHFPLTLESARPSHTSQYLCASKKGFGETQYFGPGTRLLVL.

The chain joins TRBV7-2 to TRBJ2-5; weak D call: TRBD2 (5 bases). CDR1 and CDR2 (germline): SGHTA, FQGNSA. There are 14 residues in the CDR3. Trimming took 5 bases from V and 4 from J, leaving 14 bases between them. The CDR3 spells CASSPLRAGETQYF. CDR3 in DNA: TGTGCCAGCAGCCCCTTGAGGGCTGGAGAGACCCAGTACTTC.

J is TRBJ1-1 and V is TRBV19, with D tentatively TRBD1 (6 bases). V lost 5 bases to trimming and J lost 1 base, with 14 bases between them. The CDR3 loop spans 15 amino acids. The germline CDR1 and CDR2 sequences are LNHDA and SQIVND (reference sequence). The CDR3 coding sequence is TGTGCCAGTAGTGCCCAACAGGGAGGGAACACTGAAGCTTTCTTT. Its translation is CASSAQQGGNTEAFF.

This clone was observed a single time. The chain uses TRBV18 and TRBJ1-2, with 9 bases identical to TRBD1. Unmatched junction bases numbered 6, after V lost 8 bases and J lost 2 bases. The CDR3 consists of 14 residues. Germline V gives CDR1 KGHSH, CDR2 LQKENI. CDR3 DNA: TGTGCCAGCCGACCGGGACAGGGCAACTATGGCTACACCTTC. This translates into CASRPGQGNYGYTF.

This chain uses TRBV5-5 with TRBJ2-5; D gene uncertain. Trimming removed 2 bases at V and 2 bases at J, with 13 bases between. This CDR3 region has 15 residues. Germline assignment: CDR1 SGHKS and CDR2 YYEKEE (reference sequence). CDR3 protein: CASSFAHGRQETQYF. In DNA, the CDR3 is TGTGCCAGCAGCTTCGCGCATGGAAGACAAGAGACCCAGTACTTC.

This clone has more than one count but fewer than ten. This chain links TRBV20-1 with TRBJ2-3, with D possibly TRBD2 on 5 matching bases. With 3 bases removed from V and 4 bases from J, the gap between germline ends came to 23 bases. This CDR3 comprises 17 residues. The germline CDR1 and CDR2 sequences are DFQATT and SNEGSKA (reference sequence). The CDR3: CSASPAETRGFADTQYF. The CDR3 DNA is TGCAGTGCTAGTCCCGCGGAAACTAGAGGGTTCGCAGATACGCAGTATTTT.

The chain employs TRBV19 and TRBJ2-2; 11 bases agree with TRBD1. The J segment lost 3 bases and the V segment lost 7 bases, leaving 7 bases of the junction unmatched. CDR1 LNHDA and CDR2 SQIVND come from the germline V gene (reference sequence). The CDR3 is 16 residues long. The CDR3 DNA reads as TGTGCCAGTAAGCCGGGACAGGGGGACGACACCGGGGAGCTGTTTTTT. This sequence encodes CASKPGQGDDTGELFF.

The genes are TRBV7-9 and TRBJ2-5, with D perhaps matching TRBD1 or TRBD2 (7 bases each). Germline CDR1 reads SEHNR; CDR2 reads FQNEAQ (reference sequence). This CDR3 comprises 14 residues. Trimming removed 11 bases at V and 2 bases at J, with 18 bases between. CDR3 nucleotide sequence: TGTGCCCGACGGGGGGACAGCAAACAAGAGACCCAGTACTTC. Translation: CARRGDSKQETQYF. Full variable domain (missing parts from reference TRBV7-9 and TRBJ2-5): DTGVSQNPRHKITKRGQNVTFRCDPISEHNRLYWYRQTLGQGPEFLTYFQNEAQLEKSRLLSDRFSAERPKGSFSTLEIQRTEQGDSAMYLCARRGDSKQETQYFGPGTRLLVL.

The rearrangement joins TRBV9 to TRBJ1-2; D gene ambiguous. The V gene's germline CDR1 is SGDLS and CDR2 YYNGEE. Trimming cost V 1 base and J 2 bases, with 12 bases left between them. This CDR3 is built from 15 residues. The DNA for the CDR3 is TGTGCCAGCAGCGTAAGCCTCGCGGGGAACTATGGCTACACCTTC. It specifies CASSVSLAGNYGYTF.

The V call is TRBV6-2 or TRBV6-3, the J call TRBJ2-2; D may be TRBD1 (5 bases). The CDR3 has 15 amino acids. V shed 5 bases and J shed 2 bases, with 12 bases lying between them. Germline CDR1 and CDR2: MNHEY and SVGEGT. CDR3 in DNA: TGTGCCAGCAGTCAGAGGACACTTAACACCGGGGAGCTGTTTTTT. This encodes CASSQRTLNTGELFF.

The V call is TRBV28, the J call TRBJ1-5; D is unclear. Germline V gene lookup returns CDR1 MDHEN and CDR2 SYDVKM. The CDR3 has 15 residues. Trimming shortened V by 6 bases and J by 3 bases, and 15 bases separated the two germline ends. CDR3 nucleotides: TGTGCCAGCAGGCGGGTGGGGTATGACAATCAGCCCCAGCATTTT. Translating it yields CASRRVGYDNQPQHF.

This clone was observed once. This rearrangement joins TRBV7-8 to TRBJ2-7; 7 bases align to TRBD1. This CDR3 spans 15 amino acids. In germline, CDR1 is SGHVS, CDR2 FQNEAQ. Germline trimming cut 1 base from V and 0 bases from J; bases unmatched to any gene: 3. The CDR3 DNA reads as TGTGCCAGCAGCTTAGGGACAGGTAGCTCCTACGAGCAGTACTTC. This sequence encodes CASSLGTGSSYEQYF.

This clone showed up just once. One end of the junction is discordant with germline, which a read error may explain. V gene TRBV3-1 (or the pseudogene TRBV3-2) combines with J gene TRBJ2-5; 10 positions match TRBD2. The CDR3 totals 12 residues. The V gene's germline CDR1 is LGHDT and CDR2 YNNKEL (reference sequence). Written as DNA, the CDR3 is TGTGCCAGCAGCCAAGGGCAGCGGGAGGGGCACTTC. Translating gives CASSQGQREGHF.

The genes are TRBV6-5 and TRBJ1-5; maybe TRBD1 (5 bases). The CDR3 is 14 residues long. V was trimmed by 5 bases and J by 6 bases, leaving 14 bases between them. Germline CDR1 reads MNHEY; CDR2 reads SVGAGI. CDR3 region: CASSRQPSGQPQHF. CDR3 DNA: TGTGCCAGCAGTCGACAGCCTAGCGGTCAGCCCCAGCATTTT.

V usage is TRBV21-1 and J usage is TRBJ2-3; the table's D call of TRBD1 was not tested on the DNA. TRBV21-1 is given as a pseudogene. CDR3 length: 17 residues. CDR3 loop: CASSKDVAGSSTDTQYF. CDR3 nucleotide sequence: TGTGCCAGCAGCAAAGACGTGGCAGGGTCTAGCACAGATACGCAGTATTTT.

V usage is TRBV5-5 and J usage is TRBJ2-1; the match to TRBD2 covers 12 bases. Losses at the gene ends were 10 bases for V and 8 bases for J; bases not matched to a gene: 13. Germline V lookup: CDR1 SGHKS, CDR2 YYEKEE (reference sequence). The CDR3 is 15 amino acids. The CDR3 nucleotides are TGTGCCTCACGCAGGCTAGCGGGAGGGCCCCATGAGCAGTTCTTC. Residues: CASRRLAGGPHEQFF.

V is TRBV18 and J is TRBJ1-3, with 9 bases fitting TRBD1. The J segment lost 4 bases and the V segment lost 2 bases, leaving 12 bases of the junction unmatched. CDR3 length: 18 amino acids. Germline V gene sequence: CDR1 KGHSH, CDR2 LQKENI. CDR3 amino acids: CASSPKDRGNIRGNTIYF. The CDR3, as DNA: TGTGCCAGCTCACCAAAGGACAGGGGAAATATAAGAGGAAACACCATATATTTT.

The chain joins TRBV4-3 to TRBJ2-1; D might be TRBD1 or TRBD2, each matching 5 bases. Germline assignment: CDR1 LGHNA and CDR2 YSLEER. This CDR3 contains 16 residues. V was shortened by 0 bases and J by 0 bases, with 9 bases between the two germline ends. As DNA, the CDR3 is TGCGCCAGCAGCCAAGATGTGGGGGTCTCCTACAATGAGCAGTTCTTC. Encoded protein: CASSQDVGVSYNEQFF.

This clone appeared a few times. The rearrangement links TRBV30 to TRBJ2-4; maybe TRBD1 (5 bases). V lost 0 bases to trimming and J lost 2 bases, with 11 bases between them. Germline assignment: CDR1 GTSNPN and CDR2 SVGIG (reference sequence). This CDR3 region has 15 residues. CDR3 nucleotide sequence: TGTGCCTGGAGTGTACACAGGCTGTCCAAAAACATTCAGTACTTC. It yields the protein CAWSVHRLSKNIQYF.

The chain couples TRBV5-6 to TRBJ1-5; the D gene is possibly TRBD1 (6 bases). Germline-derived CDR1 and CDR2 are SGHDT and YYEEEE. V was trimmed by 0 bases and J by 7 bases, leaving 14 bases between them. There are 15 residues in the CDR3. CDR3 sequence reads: CASSLGGQGSQPQHF. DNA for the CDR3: TGTGCCAGCAGCTTGGGGGGGCAGGGGAGCCAGCCCCAGCATTTT.

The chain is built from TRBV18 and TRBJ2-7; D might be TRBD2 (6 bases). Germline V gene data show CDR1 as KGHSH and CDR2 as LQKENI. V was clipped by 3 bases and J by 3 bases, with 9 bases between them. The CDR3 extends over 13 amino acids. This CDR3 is CASSPPEGYEQYF. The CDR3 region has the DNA TGTGCCAGCTCACCCCCGGAGGGCTACGAGCAGTACTTC.

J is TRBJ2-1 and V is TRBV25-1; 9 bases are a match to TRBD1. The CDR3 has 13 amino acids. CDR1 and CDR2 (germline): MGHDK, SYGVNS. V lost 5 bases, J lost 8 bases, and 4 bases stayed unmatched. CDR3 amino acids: CASSPDRGHEQFF. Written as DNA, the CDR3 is TGTGCCAGCAGTCCGGACAGGGGTCATGAGCAGTTCTTC. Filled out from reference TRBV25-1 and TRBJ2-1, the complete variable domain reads EADIYQTPRYLVIGTGKKITLECSQTMGHDKMYWYQQDPGMELHLIHYSYGVNSTEKGDLSSESTVSRIRTEHFPLTLESARPSHTSQYLCASSPDRGHEQFFGPGTRLTVL.

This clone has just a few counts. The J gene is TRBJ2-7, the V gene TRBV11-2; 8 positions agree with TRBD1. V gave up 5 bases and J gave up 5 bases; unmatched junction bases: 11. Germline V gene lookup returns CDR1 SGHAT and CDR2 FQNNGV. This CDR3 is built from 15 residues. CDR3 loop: CASSPIRTGRHEQYF. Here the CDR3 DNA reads TGTGCCAGCAGCCCCATTAGGACAGGGCGCCACGAGCAGTACTTC. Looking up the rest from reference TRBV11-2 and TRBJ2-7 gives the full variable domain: EAGVAQSPRYKIIEKRQSVAFWCNPISGHATLYWYQQILGQGPKLLIQFQNNGVVDDSQLPKDRFSAERLKGVDSTLKIQPAKLEDSAVYLCASSPIRTGRHEQYFGPGTRLTVT.

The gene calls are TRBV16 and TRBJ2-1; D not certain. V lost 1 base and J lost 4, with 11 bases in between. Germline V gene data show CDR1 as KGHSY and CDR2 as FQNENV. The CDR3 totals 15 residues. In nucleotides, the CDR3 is TGTGCCAGCAGCCAATTTTGGGAAATATACAATGAGCAGTTCTTC. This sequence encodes CASSQFWEIYNEQFF.

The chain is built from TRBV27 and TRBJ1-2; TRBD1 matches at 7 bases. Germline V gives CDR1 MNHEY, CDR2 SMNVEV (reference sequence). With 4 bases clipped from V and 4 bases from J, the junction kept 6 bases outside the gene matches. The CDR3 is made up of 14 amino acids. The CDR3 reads CASSWGQRGYGYTF. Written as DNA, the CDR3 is TGTGCCAGCAGTTGGGGACAGCGCGGCTATGGCTACACCTTC.

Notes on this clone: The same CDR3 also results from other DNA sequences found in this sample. CDR3 sequence: CASSVAPTYEQYF. The CDR3, as DNA: TGTGCCAGCAGCGTGGCGCCTACCTACGAGCAGTACTTC. The chain couples TRBV9 to TRBJ2-7; no clear D. CDR1 SGDLS and CDR2 YYNGEE come from the germline V gene. This CDR3 contains 13 residues. V was pared by 2 bases and J by 2 bases, with 8 bases between.

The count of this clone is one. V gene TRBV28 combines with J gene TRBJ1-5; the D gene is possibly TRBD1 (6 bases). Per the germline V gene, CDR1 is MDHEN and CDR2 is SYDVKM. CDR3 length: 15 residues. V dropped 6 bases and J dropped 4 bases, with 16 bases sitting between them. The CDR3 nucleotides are TGTGCCAGCAGGTTAACACAGGGTTGGAATCAGCCCCAGCATTTT. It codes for CASRLTQGWNQPQHF.